These 27 T cell receptor beta chains were all obtained from the same sample, sequenced in a study of T cell responses to AZD1222 COVID-19 vaccine. Repertoires were generated with immunoSEQ multiplex PCR, while TCRdb's copy carries only in-frame clones and drops some. Seen here are under 200,000 clones, 88% observed once, and the top ten hold about 25%. The sample in question was peripheral blood, obtained 28 days after the second AZD1222 dose. The receptors shown here come from an adult who received the AZD1222 COVID-19 vaccine.

The V call is TRBV7-2, the J call TRBJ1-1; D gene unclear. Trimming shortened V by 3 bases and J by 0 bases, and 8 bases separated the two germline ends. The CDR3 totals 14 residues. The V gene's germline CDR1 is SGHTA and CDR2 FQGNSA. The CDR3 reads CASSFSTVNTEAFF. The DNA for the CDR3 is TGTGCCAGCAGCTTCAGCACGGTGAACACTGAAGCTTTCTTT.

The V call is TRBV24-1, the J call TRBJ2-7; D perhaps matches TRBD1 (5 bases). CDR3 length: 15 residues. Deletions cut 4 bases from V and 5 bases from J, with 17 bases between. Germline values: CDR1 KGHDR, CDR2 SFDVKD. CDR3 sequence (DNA): TGTGCCACCAGTGACCCAGACAGAGAACAGGACGAGCAGTACTTC. It encodes CATSDPDREQDEQYF.

J is TRBJ1-2 and V is TRBV5-1; 8 bases line up with TRBD1. J gave up 1 base and V 0 bases, and 8 bases lay outside the gene matches. Germline loops: CDR1 SGHRS, CDR2 YFSETQ. This CDR3 spans 17 amino acids. In DNA form, the CDR3 reads TGCGCCAGCAGCTTGGGATCGACAGGGGAGGGTAACTATGGCTACACCTTC. This codes for CASSLGSTGEGNYGYTF.

The chain has TRBV5-6 and TRBJ2-3; D unresolved. Trimming pared 7 bases from V and 0 bases from J, leaving 9 bases between. This CDR3 spans 13 amino acids. Per the germline V gene, CDR1 is SGHDT and CDR2 is YYEEEE. The CDR3 DNA is TGTGCCAGCCTCCTAATGAGCACAGATACGCAGTATTTT. Protein product: CASLLMSTDTQYF.

This rearrangement joins TRBV11-3 to TRBJ1-2; 10 bases line up with TRBD1. CDR1 is SGHNT and CDR2 is YENEEA in the germline V gene. This CDR3 has 15 residues. Losses at the gene ends were 7 bases for V and 4 bases for J; bases not matched to a gene: 9. The CDR3 reads CASNQTGTGAYGYTF. Written as DNA, the CDR3 is TGTGCCAGCAACCAAACCGGGACAGGGGCCTATGGCTACACCTTC.

The rearrangement links TRBV28 to TRBJ1-2; 9 bases fit TRBD1. J lost 11 bases, V lost 1 base, and 8 bases had no gene match. Germline CDR1 is MDHEN and CDR2 is SYDVKM. This CDR3 spans 14 amino acids. The chain's CDR3 is CASSLYVQGARYTF. Here the CDR3 DNA reads TGTGCCAGCAGTTTATATGTACAGGGGGCGCGTTACACCTTC.

This chain joins TRBV9 and TRBJ2-3, with TRBD1 matching 7 bases. CDR1 and CDR2 from the germline V gene are SGDLS and YYNGEE. The trim removed 4 bases at V and 2 bases at J, leaving 10 bases unmatched. The CDR3 is 16 residues long. CDR3 loop: CASSIGDSSFTDTQYF. CDR3 sequence (DNA): TGTGCCAGCAGCATCGGGGACAGCTCCTTCACAGATACGCAGTATTTT.

This chain joins TRBV6-5 and TRBJ1-1; D gene unclear. The CDR3 loop spans 16 amino acids. Deletions cut 2 bases from V and 1 base from J, with 14 bases between. Looked up from germline, CDR1 is MNHEY and CDR2 is SVGAGI. CDR3 DNA sequence: TGTGCCAGCAGTTACGGTGATTTTAAATCGAACACTGAAGCTTTCTTT. It specifies CASSYGDFKSNTEAFF.

This sequence joins TRBV5-1 and TRBJ2-7; D is unclear. Germline-derived CDR1 and CDR2 are SGHRS and YFSETQ. The V gene lost 3 bases and the J gene lost 0 bases, with 4 bases spanning the gap. The CDR3 runs to 12 residues. The CDR3 DNA reads as TGCGCCAGCAGCTGGGGCTCCTACGAGCAGTACTTC. It specifies CASSWGSYEQYF.

The chain uses TRBV30 and TRBJ2-7; weak D call: TRBD2 (5 bases). Trimming took off 7 bases at V and 4 bases at J, with 8 bases between the two ends. Germline CDR1 and CDR2: GTSNPN and SVGIG (reference sequence). The CDR3 runs 10 residues. The CDR3 here is CASGVYEQYF. The CDR3 nucleotides are TGTGCCTCCGGGGTTTACGAGCAGTACTTC.

The CDR3 loop reads CASSSLAGAGEQFF. The CDR3 DNA sequence: TGTGCCAGCAGTTCTCTAGCGGGAGCCGGGGAGCAGTTCTTC. The chain employs TRBV6-4 and TRBJ2-1; 10 bases fit TRBD2. This CDR3 comprises 14 residues. Germline lookup yields CDR1 MRHNA and CDR2 SNTAGT. The J segment lost 10 bases and the V segment lost 5 bases, leaving 8 bases of the junction unmatched.

The chain recombines TRBV24-1 with TRBJ1-1; TRBD1 matches 8 bases. The CDR3 is made up of 16 amino acids. Germline V gene data show CDR1 as KGHDR and CDR2 as SFDVKD. V was pared by 5 bases and J by 1 base, with 8 bases of the junction left unmatched. For the CDR3, the DNA is TGTGCCACCAGTGCTTCCCCTGGACAGGGGAACACTGAAGCTTTCTTT. As protein: CATSASPGQGNTEAFF.

The chain carries TRBV7-6 and TRBJ2-2; 7 positions agree with TRBD2. V was pared by 4 bases and J by 11 bases, with 19 bases of the junction left unmatched. CDR1 is SGHVS and CDR2 is FNYEAQ in the germline V gene. The CDR3 is 17 amino acids. DNA for the CDR3: TGTGCCAGCAGCTCTTTAGCCGGGACTAAAGGCCGGGGTGAGCTGTTTTTT. Translation gives CASSSLAGTKGRGELFF.

The chain joins TRBV4-2 to TRBJ2-1; 9 nucleotides agree with TRBD2. This CDR3 spans 16 amino acids. From germline, CDR1 is LGHNA and CDR2 YNFKEQ. V trimming: 1 base; J trimming: 5 bases; junction bases outside the gene matches: 6. The CDR3 reads CASSQVKTSGNNEQFF. In nucleotides, the CDR3 is TGTGCCAGCAGCCAAGTAAAGACTAGCGGTAACAATGAGCAGTTCTTC.

The table lists this clone with a count of one. The chain has TRBV18 and TRBJ1-2; TRBD1 is a possible D gene (5 bases). Germline V gives CDR1 KGHSH, CDR2 LQKENI. Trimming shortened V by 3 bases and J by 0 bases, and 11 bases separated the two germline ends. CDR3 length equals 15 residues. CDR3 coding DNA: TGTGCCAGCTCACCCCAAGAGGGGACTAACTATGGCTACACCTTC. It codes for CASSPQEGTNYGYTF.

CDR3 bases: TGTGCCAGCAGCCGGACCAGACTAGCGGGAGGGCCCACAGATACGCAGTATTTT. Translating gives CASSRTRLAGGPTDTQYF. This chain uses TRBV7-2 with TRBJ2-3; 14 bases map to TRBD2. The CDR3 extends over 18 amino acids. Germline V gives CDR1 SGHTA, CDR2 FQGNSA. V dropped 5 bases and J dropped 2; count of bases not matched to a gene: 9. Full variable domain (outside the CDR3, taken from reference TRBV7-2 and TRBJ2-3): GAGVSQSPSNKVTEKGKDVELRCDPISGHTALYWYRQSLGQGLEFLIYFQGNSAPDKSGLPSDRFSAERTGGSVSTLTIQRTQQEDSAVYLCASSRTRLAGGPTDTQYFGPGTRLTVL.

The chain links TRBV24-1 to TRBJ2-2; D perhaps matches TRBD2 (5 bases). V dropped 3 bases and J dropped 1 base, with 8 bases sitting between them. The CDR3 loop spans 15 amino acids. Germline CDR1 and CDR2: KGHDR and SFDVKD. The CDR3 DNA is TGTGCCACCAGTGATCCCGCGGGGAACACCGGGGAGCTGTTTTTT. Amino acids: CATSDPAGNTGELFF.

This chain links TRBV28 with TRBJ2-1; TRBD2 matches at 8 bases. J was trimmed by 0 bases and V by 4 bases; bases with no gene match: 5. CDR1 is MDHEN, CDR2 SYDVKM, per germline. This CDR3 has 16 amino acids. CDR3 sequence: CASSSLSGVSYNEQFF. CDR3 in DNA: TGTGCCAGCAGTTCTCTTAGCGGGGTCTCCTACAATGAGCAGTTCTTC.

V and J are TRBV5-1 and TRBJ2-7; D might be TRBD2 (6 bases). V shed 0 bases and J shed 6 bases, with 16 bases lying between them. The germline gives CDR1 SGHRS, CDR2 YFSETQ. This CDR3 is 15 amino acids long. DNA for the CDR3: TGCGCCAGCAGCTTGGGTCAGACGGGAGCGGGCGAGCAGTACTTC. Amino acids: CASSLGQTGAGEQYF.

The chain recombines TRBV28 with TRBJ2-5; possibly TRBD1 for D (5 bases). The V end was cut by 5 bases, the J end by 5 bases, with 18 bases between. The germline V gene encodes CDR1 MDHEN and CDR2 SYDVKM. The CDR3 length is 15 residues. CDR3: CASSPDSRQRETQYF. CDR3 coding DNA: TGTGCCAGCAGTCCCGACTCTCGACAGAGGGAGACCCAGTACTTC.

The rearrangement uses TRBV6-1 and TRBJ2-5; unclear D gene. The germline V gene has CDR1 MNHNS and CDR2 SASEGT. The CDR3 spans 14 residues. Between the trimmed V and J ends, which lost 2 bases and 2 bases, there was a span of 9 bases. The CDR3 DNA sequence: TGTGCCAGCAGTGAACGAGGAGCACAAGAGACCCAGTACTTC. Amino acids: CASSERGAQETQYF.

The rearrangement uses TRBV5-8 and TRBJ2-3; possible D gene TRBD2, 7 bases. CDR3 length: 13 amino acids. CDR1 and CDR2 from the germline V gene are SGHTS and YDEGEE. The V gene lost 8 bases and the J gene lost 4 bases, with 14 bases spanning the gap. CDR3 in DNA: TGTGCCAGTCGGGGAGGGGGAGCAGATACGCAGTATTTT. It encodes CASRGGGADTQYF.

This chain links TRBV7-3 with TRBJ2-2, with 8 bases that match TRBD1. CDR3 length: 15 residues. V dropped 2 bases and J dropped 4; count of bases not matched to a gene: 3. Germline CDR1 reads SGHTA; CDR2 reads FQGTGA. The CDR3 nucleotides are TGTGCCAGCAGCTTACAGGGGGCTAGCACCGGGGAGCTGTTTTTT. Translating it yields CASSLQGASTGELFF. Together with reference TRBV7-3 and TRBJ2-2, the CDR3 gives the full variable domain: GAGVSQTPSNKVTEKGKYVELRCDPISGHTALYWYRQSLGQGPEFLIYFQGTGAADDSGLPNDRFFAVRPEGSVSTLKIQRTERGDSAVYLCASSLQGASTGELFFGEGSRLTVL.

This clone occurred once. The rearrangement uses TRBV18 and TRBJ1-1, with D hard to call. V gave up 2 bases and J gave up 4 bases, with 11 bases separating them. Germline CDR1 reads KGHSH; CDR2 reads LQKENI. The CDR3 consists of 14 residues. The CDR3 region has the DNA TGTGCCAGCTCACCAGGTCCCCTGGCCACTGAAGCTTTCTTT. Translating gives CASSPGPLATEAFF. Supplemented by reference TRBV18 and TRBJ1-1, the full variable domain reads NAGVMQNPRHLVRRRGQEARLRCSPMKGHSHVYWYRQLPEEGLKFMVYLQKENIIDESGMPKERFSAEFPKEGPSILRIQQVVRGDSAAYFCASSPGPLATEAFFGQGTRLTVV.

This rearrangement joins TRBV27 to TRBJ2-7, with D tentatively TRBD2 (5 bases). With 4 bases removed from V and 7 bases from J, the gap between germline ends came to 11 bases. This CDR3 contains 12 residues. The V gene's germline CDR1 is MNHEY and CDR2 SMNVEV (reference sequence). The DNA for the CDR3 is TGTGCCAGCAGTTCCCAGACTAAAGAGCAGTACTTC. Residues: CASSSQTKEQYF.

This clone was detected a few times. This sequence joins TRBV5-4 and TRBJ1-2, with D possibly matching TRBD1 (6 bases). The CDR3 consists of 17 residues. CDR1 SGHNT and CDR2 YYREEE come from the germline V gene (reference sequence). V lost 4 bases, J lost 3 bases, and 22 bases lay in between. The CDR3 loop is CASSPKQLGRGYYGYTF. The CDR3 nucleotides read TGTGCCAGCAGCCCCAAGCAGTTGGGGAGGGGGTACTATGGCTACACCTTC.

The chain carries TRBV5-5 and TRBJ1-2; 8 bases map to TRBD1. The J segment lost 2 bases and the V segment lost 4 bases, leaving 7 bases of the junction unmatched. CDR3 size: 15 residues. CDR1 is SGHKS, CDR2 YYEKEE, per germline (reference sequence). The chain's CDR3 is CASSETGAINYGYTF. In DNA, the CDR3 is TGTGCCAGCAGCGAGACAGGGGCGATAAACTATGGCTACACCTTC.